Presented here are 7 T cell receptor beta chains from one specimen sequenced in a study of blood T cell repertoires in COVID-19. Profiled with immunoSEQ multiplex PCR; TCRdb holds only in-frame clones, not every one. The sample carries approximately 140,000 clones, roughly four fifths recorded once. What was sequenced was peripheral blood. Every receptor here comes from a man at least 80 years old with acute or convalescent COVID-19.

The CDR3 DNA follows: TGTGCCAGCAGCAAGACAGACAGGGTTGAGTACTTC. This sequence encodes CASSKTDRVEYF. V usage is TRBV11-2 and J usage is TRBJ2-7, with 7 bases that match TRBD1. The CDR3 runs 12 residues. V gave up 5 bases and J gave up 11 bases; unmatched junction bases: 9. Germline V CDR1 and CDR2: SGHAT, FQNNGV.

V usage is TRBV5-1 and J usage is TRBJ2-2, with D possibly matching TRBD1 (5 bases). Per germline, CDR1 SGHRS and CDR2 YFSETQ. Trimming stripped 6 bases from V and 1 base from J, with 13 bases between. The CDR3 is 15 residues long. The CDR3 region is CASTGGAQNTGELFF. The CDR3 DNA reads TGCGCCAGCACCGGTGGGGCCCAGAACACCGGGGAGCTGTTTTTT.

This clone has just one count. The V and J genes are TRBV11-2 and TRBJ1-1; a weak D match, TRBD1 (6 bases). CDR3 length equals 16 residues. Per germline, CDR1 SGHAT and CDR2 FQNNGV. The germline V and J ends were trimmed by 4 bases and 5 bases, with 20 bases remaining between them. This chain's CDR3 is CASSSPTTGERTEAFF. The CDR3 nucleotides are TGTGCCAGCAGCTCACCAACGACAGGAGAGAGGACTGAAGCTTTCTTT.

V and J are TRBV4-3 and TRBJ2-1; 9 bases map to TRBD2. Trimming at V came to 1 base and at J to 8 bases, leaving 9 bases not matched to a gene. CDR1 and CDR2 from the germline V gene are LGHNA and YSLEER. CDR3 length: 16 amino acids. CDR3 sequence: CASSQGGGGANDEQFF. The CDR3 bases are TGCGCCAGCAGCCAAGGAGGCGGGGGGGCCAACGATGAGCAGTTCTTC.

For this clone: Other nucleotide sequences in the sample specify the same CDR3. This chain links TRBV5-1 with TRBJ2-7, with D maybe TRBD2 (5 bases). The germline gives CDR1 SGHRS, CDR2 YFSETQ. With 0 bases removed from V and 6 bases from J, the gap between germline ends came to 7 bases. CDR3 length equals 12 residues. The CDR3 here is CASSLDRGEQYF. CDR3 nucleotides: TGCGCCAGCAGCTTGGACCGGGGCGAGCAGTACTTC.

The rearrangement links TRBV16 to TRBJ2-5; a possible D gene is TRBD1 (5 bases). CDR1 is KGHSY and CDR2 is FQNENV in the germline V gene. V gave up 0 bases and J gave up 2 bases, with 10 bases separating them. There are 15 residues in the CDR3. The CDR3, as DNA: TGTGCCAGCAGCCAATCCAGGGTACGACAAGAGACCCAGTACTTC. This sequence encodes CASSQSRVRQETQYF.

A remark on this clone: This same CDR3 is encoded by further DNA sequences in the sample. The rearrangement joins TRBV28 to TRBJ2-5; no definite D call. The CDR3 has 13 amino acids. Trimming took 2 bases from V and 2 from J, leaving 6 bases between them. Germline V gives CDR1 MDHEN, CDR2 SYDVKM. In DNA, the CDR3 is TGTGCCAGCAGTTTACGGTCACAAGAGACCCAGTACTTC. Amino acids: CASSLRSQETQYF.